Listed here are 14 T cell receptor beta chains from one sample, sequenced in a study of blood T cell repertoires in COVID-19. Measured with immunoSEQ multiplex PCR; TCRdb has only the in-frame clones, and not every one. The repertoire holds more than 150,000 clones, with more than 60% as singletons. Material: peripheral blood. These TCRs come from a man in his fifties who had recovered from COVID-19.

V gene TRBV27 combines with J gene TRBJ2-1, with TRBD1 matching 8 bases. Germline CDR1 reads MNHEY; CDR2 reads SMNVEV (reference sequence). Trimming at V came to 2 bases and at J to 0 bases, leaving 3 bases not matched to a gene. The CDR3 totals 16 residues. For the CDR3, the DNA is TGTGCCAGCAGTTTAAGGGACAGGTACTCCTACAATGAGCAGTTCTTC. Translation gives CASSLRDRYSYNEQFF.

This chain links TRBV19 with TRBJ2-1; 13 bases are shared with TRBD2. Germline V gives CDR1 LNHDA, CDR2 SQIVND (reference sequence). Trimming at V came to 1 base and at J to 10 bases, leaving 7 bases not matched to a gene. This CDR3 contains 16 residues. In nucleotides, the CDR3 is TGTGCCAGTAGTATAGGAACTAGCGGGAGGGCCTGGGAGCAGTTCTTC. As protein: CASSIGTSGRAWEQFF.

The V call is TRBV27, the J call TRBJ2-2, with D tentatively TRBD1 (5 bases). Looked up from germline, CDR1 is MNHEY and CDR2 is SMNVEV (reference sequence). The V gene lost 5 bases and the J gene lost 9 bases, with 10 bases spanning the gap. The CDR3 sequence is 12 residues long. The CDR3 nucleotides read TGTGCCAGCAGTCTCCAGGGCCGGGAGCTGTTTTTT. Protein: CASSLQGRELFF.

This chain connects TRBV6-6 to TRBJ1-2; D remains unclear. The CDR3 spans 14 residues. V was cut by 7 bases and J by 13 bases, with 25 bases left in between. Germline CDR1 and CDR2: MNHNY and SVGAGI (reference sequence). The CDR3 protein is CASTPRWSSEGSTF. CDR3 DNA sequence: TGTGCCAGCACTCCGAGGTGGAGCTCTGAGGGAAGCACCTTC.

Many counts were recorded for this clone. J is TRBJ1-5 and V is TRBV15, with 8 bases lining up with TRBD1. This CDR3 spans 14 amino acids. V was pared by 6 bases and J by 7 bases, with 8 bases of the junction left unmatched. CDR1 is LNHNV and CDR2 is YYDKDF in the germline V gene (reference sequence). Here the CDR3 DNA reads TGTGCCACCAGTTCACGGACAGGGAGGCAGCCCCAGCATTTT. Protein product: CATSSRTGRQPQHF.

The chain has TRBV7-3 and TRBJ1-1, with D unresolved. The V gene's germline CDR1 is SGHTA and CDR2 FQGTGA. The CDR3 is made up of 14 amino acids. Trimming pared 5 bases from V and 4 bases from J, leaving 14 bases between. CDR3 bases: TGTGCCAGCAGCCACGACGGTTCAGGCACTGAAGCTTTCTTT. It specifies CASSHDGSGTEAFF.

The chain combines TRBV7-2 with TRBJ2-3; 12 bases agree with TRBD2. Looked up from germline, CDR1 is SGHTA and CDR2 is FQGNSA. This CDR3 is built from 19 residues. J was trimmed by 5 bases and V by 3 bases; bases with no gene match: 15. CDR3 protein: CASSLGMMRLAGVRDTQYF. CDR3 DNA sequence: TGTGCCAGCAGCTTGGGGATGATGAGACTAGCGGGAGTAAGAGATACGCAGTATTTT.

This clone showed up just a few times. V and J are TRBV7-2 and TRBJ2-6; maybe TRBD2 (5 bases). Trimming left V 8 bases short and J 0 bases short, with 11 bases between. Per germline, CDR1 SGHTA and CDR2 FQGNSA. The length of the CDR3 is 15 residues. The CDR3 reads CASRTGSSGANVLTF. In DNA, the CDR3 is TGTGCCAGCCGAACGGGATCCTCTGGGGCCAACGTCCTGACTTTC.

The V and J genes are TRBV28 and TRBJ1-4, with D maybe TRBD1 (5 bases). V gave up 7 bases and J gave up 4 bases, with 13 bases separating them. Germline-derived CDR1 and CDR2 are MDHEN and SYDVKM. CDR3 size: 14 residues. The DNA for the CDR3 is TGTGCCAGCACCTGGACACTCAGTAATGAAAAACTGTTTTTT. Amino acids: CASTWTLSNEKLFF.

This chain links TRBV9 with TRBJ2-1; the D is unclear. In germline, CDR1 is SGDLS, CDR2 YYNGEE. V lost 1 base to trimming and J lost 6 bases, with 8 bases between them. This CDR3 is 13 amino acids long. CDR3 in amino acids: CASSVSDSNEQFF. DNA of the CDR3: TGTGCCAGCAGCGTATCAGACTCCAATGAGCAGTTCTTC.

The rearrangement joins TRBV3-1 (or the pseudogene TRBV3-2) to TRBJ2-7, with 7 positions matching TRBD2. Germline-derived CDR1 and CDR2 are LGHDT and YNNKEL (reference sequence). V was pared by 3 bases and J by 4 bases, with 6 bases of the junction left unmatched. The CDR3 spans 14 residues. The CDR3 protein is CASSHSGGPYEQYF. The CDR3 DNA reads TGTGCCAGCAGCCACTCGGGGGGACCTTACGAGCAGTACTTC.

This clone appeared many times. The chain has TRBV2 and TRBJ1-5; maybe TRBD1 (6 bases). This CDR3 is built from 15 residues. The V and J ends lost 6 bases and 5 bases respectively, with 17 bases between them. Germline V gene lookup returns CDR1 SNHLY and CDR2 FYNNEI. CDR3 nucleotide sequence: TGTGCCAGCAGCCGGGACACAGGATTTTATCAGCCCCAGCATTTT. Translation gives CASSRDTGFYQPQHF.

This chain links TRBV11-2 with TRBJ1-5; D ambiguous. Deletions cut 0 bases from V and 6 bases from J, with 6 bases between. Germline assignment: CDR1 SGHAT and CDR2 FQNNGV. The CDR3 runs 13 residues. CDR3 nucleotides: TGTGCCAGCAGCTTAGACCTCGGTCAGCCCCAGCATTTT. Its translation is CASSLDLGQPQHF.

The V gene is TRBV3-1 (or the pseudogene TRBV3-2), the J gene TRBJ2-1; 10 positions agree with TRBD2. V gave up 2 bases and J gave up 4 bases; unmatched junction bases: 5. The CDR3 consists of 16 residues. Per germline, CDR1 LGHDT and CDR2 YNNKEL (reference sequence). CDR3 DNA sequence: TGTGCCAGCAGCCAATGGTTAGCGGGAGGATACAATGAGCAGTTCTTC. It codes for CASSQWLAGGYNEQFF.